Listed below are T cell receptor beta chains from one sample, sequenced in a study of blood T cell repertoires in COVID-19. Libraries were prepared by immunoSEQ multiplex PCR; TCRdb keeps only in-frame clonotypes and omits some of them. The sample yields a few hundred thousand clones, roughly 84% seen once. Material for sequencing was PBMCs or T cells enriched from blood (not recorded which). The receptors here all came from a woman in her 30s who had recovered from COVID-19. Each CDR3 is given with its conserved first and last residue. D genes are given only for firm matches. Rows give clone size only sometimes, using once, few, many, or a class for an expanded clone.

D gene	J gene	V gene	clone size	CDR3 protein	CDR3 DNA
TRBD2	TRBJ2-3	TRBV29-1	NA	CSLSPSGRPGDTQYF	TGCAGCCTCAGTCCTAGCGGGAGACCCGGAGATACGCAGTATTTT
NA	TRBJ1-1	TRBV24-1	NA	CATTRGRDTEAFF	TGTGCCACCACTCGCGGGCGTGACACTGAAGCTTTCTTT
NA	TRBJ2-7	TRBV2	NA	CASSQEVDNEQYF	TGTGCCAGCAGCCAAGAGGTAGATAACGAGCAGTACTTC
NA	TRBJ2-3	TRBV5-1	NA	CASSLPRADTQYF	TGCGCCAGCAGCTTGCCGAGGGCAGATACGCAGTATTTT
NA	TRBJ2-1	TRBV7-9	NA	CASSAGSSGRWDNEQFF	TGTGCCAGCAGCGCCGGATCCTCAGGGAGGTGGGACAATGAGCAGTTCTTC
NA	TRBJ2-7	TRBV5-1	NA	CASSLDPTGSEQYF	TGCGCCAGCAGCTTGGACCCAACAGGGAGCGAGCAGTACTTC
NA	TRBJ1-2	TRBV6-5	NA	CASRQGENGYTF	TGTGCCAGCAGGCAGGGTGAGAATGGCTACACCTTC
NA	TRBJ1-2	TRBV20-1	NA	CSATVSYGYTF	TGCAGTGCTACGGTCTCCTATGGCTACACCTTC
NA	TRBJ1-2	TRBV30	NA	CAWSRSGIGYTF	TGTGCCTGGAGCAGGTCAGGGATTGGCTACACCTTC
NA	TRBJ1-4	TRBV28	NA	CASSFRGGASSNEKLFF	TGTGCCAGCAGTTTTAGGGGGGGGGCGTCTAGTAATGAAAAACTGTTTTTT
TRBD1	TRBJ2-2	TRBV2	few	CASSGQGHTGELFF	TGTGCCAGCAGTGGACAGGGGCACACCGGGGAGCTGTTTTTT
TRBD1	TRBJ2-1	TRBV19	NA	CATGTGGPNEQFF	TGTGCCACCGGGACAGGGGGCCCCAATGAGCAGTTCTTC
NA	TRBJ1-6	TRBV2	few	CASAQNNSPLHF	TGTGCCAGCGCACAAAATAATTCACCCCTCCACTTT
NA	TRBJ1-3	TRBV7-9	NA	CASSQRGGSGNTIYF	TGTGCCAGCAGCCAAAGAGGGGGCTCTGGAAACACCATATATTTT
NA	TRBJ1-6	TRBV5-4	once	CASSLRSGGASPLHF	TGTGCCAGCAGCTTGAGAAGTGGAGGGGCCTCACCCCTCCACTTT
TRBD2	TRBJ2-7	TRBV27	NA	CASSLSGGSLYEQYF	TGTGCCAGCAGTTTATCTGGCGGGAGTTTGTACGAGCAGTACTTC
TRBD1	TRBJ1-2	TRBV6-5	NA	CASSGTGVGFYGYTF	TGTGCCAGCAGCGGGACAGGGGTAGGGTTCTATGGCTACACCTTC
NA	TRBJ2-6	TRBV28	NA	CASSLRNPHVLTF	TGTGCCAGCAGTTTGCGAAACCCACACGTCCTGACTTTC
NA	TRBJ1-2	TRBV19	NA	CASSLVGRAYGYTF	TGTGCCAGTAGTCTCGTCGGGCGGGCCTATGGCTACACCTTC
NA	TRBJ2-2	TRBV5-4	NA	CASSRGGELFF	TGTGCCAGCAGCCGCGGCGGGGAGCTGTTTTTT
NA	TRBJ1-2	TRBV25-1	NA	CASSDPGIQGYTF	TGTGCCAGCAGTGATCCAGGGATCCAGGGCTACACCTTC
NA	TRBJ2-3	TRBV2	NA	CASSEVPGAVTDTQYF	TGTGCCAGCAGTGAAGTCCCAGGGGCGGTAACAGATACGCAGTATTTT
TRBD1	TRBJ1-2	TRBV2	few	CASSVQTPGQGFGYTF	TGTGCCAGCAGTGTACAGACTCCGGGACAGGGTTTTGGCTACACCTTC
NA	TRBJ1-1	TRBV9	NA	CASSVLRPFAEAFF	TGTGCCAGCAGCGTACTGCGCCCGTTCGCTGAAGCTTTCTTT
NA	TRBJ1-1	TRBV7-8	NA	CASSPPNRGAVF	TGTGCCAGCAGCCCGCCGAATAGGGGCGCGGTGTTT